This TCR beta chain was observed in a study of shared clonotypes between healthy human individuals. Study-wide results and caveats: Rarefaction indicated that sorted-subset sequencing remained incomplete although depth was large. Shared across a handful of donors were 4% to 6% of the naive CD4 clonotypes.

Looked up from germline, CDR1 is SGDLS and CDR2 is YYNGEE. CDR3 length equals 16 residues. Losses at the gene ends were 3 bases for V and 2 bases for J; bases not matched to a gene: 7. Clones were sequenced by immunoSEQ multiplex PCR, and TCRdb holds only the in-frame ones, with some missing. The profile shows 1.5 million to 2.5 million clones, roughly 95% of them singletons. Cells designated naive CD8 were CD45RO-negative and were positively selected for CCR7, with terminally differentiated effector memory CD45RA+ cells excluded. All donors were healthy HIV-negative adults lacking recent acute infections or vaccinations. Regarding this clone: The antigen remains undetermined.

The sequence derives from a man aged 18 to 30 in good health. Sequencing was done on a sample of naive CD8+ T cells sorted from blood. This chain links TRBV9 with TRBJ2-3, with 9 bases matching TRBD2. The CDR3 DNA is TGTGCCAGCAGCGGCATAGCGGGAGAGACCACAGATACGCAGTATTTT. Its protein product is CASSGIAGETTDTQYF.